This TCR beta chain was captured in a study of blood T cell repertoires in COVID-19. On the study more broadly: There were acute and convalescent COVID-19 samples, and they came from the United States, Italy and Spain.

This clone was detected only a few times. The germline V and J ends were trimmed by 1 base and 6 bases, with 12 bases remaining between them. CDR3 length: 14 amino acids. Germline CDR1 LGHDT, CDR2 YNNKEL (reference sequence). Generated by immunoSEQ multiplex PCR, the TCRdb table keeps only in-frame clones and is missing some. The sample lists 150,000 to 200,000 clones, around 84% occurring once. Material for sequencing was PBMCs or T cells enriched from blood (not recorded which). This clonotype originated in a man aged 45-65 years who had recovered from COVID-19. The V gene is TRBV3-1 (or the pseudogene TRBV3-2), the J gene TRBJ1-1, with D uncertain. This CDR3 is CASSQGGRVAEAFF. Written as DNA, the CDR3 is TGTGCCAGCAGCCAAGGAGGGAGGGTCGCTGAAGCTTTCTTT.